This T cell receptor (beta chain) is from a study of T cells in Graves' hyperthyroidism and ophthalmopathy. On the study more broadly: Specimen type is peripheral blood, collected at initial diagnosis prior to any treatment.

PBMCs were sourced from approximately 10 ml fresh peripheral blood. Germline CDR1 LNHDA, CDR2 SQIVND (reference sequence). Trimming took 8 bases from V and 3 from J, leaving 14 bases between them. This CDR3 contains 14 residues. The CDR3 regions of TCR beta were amplified from RNA transcripts. HTBI primers were used for first-round RT-PCR of the TCR CDR3. TCRdb re-derived calls from the multiplex PCR reads in MiXCR, one entry per CDR3 protein. The sample lists roughly 170,000 distinct CDR3 sequences, approximately 17% occurring once. This receptor was taken from a woman in her fifties or sixties with Graves' hyperthyroidism. Source material: blood. The chain has TRBV19 and TRBJ1-5; D not resolved. In nucleotides, the CDR3 is TGTGCCAGTGGCTCGTGGTTGGACAATCAGCCCCAGCATTTT. Its translation is CASGSWLDNQPQHF.